One sample yielded the 12 T cell receptor beta chains listed below, sequenced in a study of T cell responses to AZD1222 COVID-19 vaccine. The method was immunoSEQ multiplex PCR; TCRdb's version includes in-frame clones alone and lacks a portion of them. The profile shows 110,000 to 150,000 clones, over 80% of them singletons. The sample was peripheral blood, taken 28 days after the second AZD1222 dose. The source of these receptors is an adult who received the AZD1222 COVID-19 vaccine.

V usage is TRBV6-5 and J usage is TRBJ2-1, with D perhaps assigned TRBD1 or TRBD2 (5 bases each). The CDR3 is 14 residues long. V lost 6 bases and J lost 2, with 11 bases in between. Germline V CDR1 and CDR2: MNHEY, SVGAGI. CDR3 DNA: TGTGCCAGCAGACGACAGACTACCTACAATGAGCAGTTCTTC. Its translation is CASRRQTTYNEQFF.

J is TRBJ1-4 and V is TRBV30, with D unresolved. CDR3 length equals 12 residues. Germline V gene data show CDR1 as GTSNPN and CDR2 as SVGIG (reference sequence). CDR3 loop: CVGGSTNEKLFF. CDR3 sequence (DNA): TGTGTCGGCGGCTCAACTAATGAAAAACTGTTTTTT.

The CDR3 is CATSDSWEGRNQPQHF. For the CDR3, the DNA is TGTGCCACCAGTGACAGCTGGGAGGGACGCAATCAGCCCCAGCATTTT. The chain couples TRBV24-1 to TRBJ1-5, with D perhaps TRBD1 (5 bases). Germline V CDR1 and CDR2: KGHDR, SFDVKD. The CDR3 has 16 residues. V was clipped by 4 bases and J by 2 bases, with 14 bases between them.

In DNA form, the CDR3 reads TGCGCCAGCAGCCTGACGAACAGCAACTCTGGAAACACCATATATTTT. Its protein is CASSLTNSNSGNTIYF. The chain has TRBV5-1 and TRBJ1-3; D not resolved. Per germline, CDR1 SGHRS and CDR2 YFSETQ. The V end lost 4 bases, the J end lost 0 bases, and 14 bases lay between the germline ends. The CDR3 loop spans 16 amino acids.

V gene TRBV2 combines with J gene TRBJ1-2; D perhaps matches TRBD1 (6 bases). V was clipped by 4 bases and J by 7 bases, with 16 bases between them. There are 14 residues in the CDR3. Germline CDR1 and CDR2: SNHLY and FYNNEI. CDR3 nucleotides: TGTGCCAGCAGTGGAGGGGGAGGGGGTAGTGGCTACACCTTC. It encodes CASSGGGGGSGYTF.

This sequence joins TRBV28 and TRBJ2-7; D possibly uses TRBD1 or TRBD2 (5 bases each). The V gene's germline CDR1 is MDHEN and CDR2 SYDVKM. Deletions cut 2 bases from V and 0 bases from J, with 8 bases between. The CDR3 length is 14 residues. This chain's CDR3 is CASSLPGTSYEQYF. The CDR3 DNA reads TGTGCCAGCAGTTTACCAGGGACCTCCTACGAGCAGTACTTC. Based on the CDR3 plus reference TRBV28 and TRBJ2-7, the full variable domain is DVKVTQSSRYLVKRTGEKVFLECVQDMDHENMFWYRQDPGLGLRLIYFSYDVKMKEKGDIPEGYSVSREKKERFSLILESASTNQTSMYLCASSLPGTSYEQYFGPGTRLTVT.

The rearrangement links TRBV14 to TRBJ2-7, with a weak D call TRBD2 (5 bases). Deletions cut 0 bases from V and 3 bases from J, with 12 bases between. Per the germline V gene, CDR1 is SGHDN and CDR2 is FVKESK. The CDR3 totals 15 residues. The CDR3 nucleotides read TGTGCCAGCAGCCAAGAAGCGGTCGTATTCTACGAGCAGTACTTC. The encoded protein is CASSQEAVVFYEQYF. Full variable domain (missing parts from reference TRBV14 and TRBJ2-7): EAGVTQFPSHSVIEKGQTVTLRCDPISGHDNLYWYRRVMGKEIKFLLHFVKESKQDESGMPNNRFLAERTGGTYSTLKVQPAELEDSGVYFCASSQEAVVFYEQYFGPGTRLTVT.

Note on this clone: This specimen includes other DNA sequences encoding the same CDR3. The rearrangement joins TRBV18 to TRBJ1-5; D is ambiguous. V was clipped by 0 bases and J by 0 bases, with 3 bases between them. Germline CDR1 and CDR2: KGHSH and LQKENI. The CDR3 extends over 14 amino acids. The DNA of the CDR3 is TGTGCCAGCTCACCACCTTATAGCAATCAGCCCCAGCATTTT. It yields the protein CASSPPYSNQPQHF.

The chain carries TRBV9 and TRBJ2-4; D might be TRBD2 (5 bases). V lost 0 bases to trimming and J lost 0 bases, with 19 bases between them. The CDR3 spans 19 residues. Germline V gives CDR1 SGDLS, CDR2 YYNGEE. This chain's CDR3 is CASSVDPGSTLLAKNIQYF. The CDR3 nucleotides are TGTGCCAGCAGCGTAGACCCGGGGTCGACTCTGCTAGCCAAAAACATTCAGTACTTC. The variable domain in full, with the rest retrieved from reference TRBV9 and TRBJ2-4, is DSGVTQTPKHLITATGQRVTLRCSPRSGDLSVYWYQQSLDQGLQFLIQYYNGEERAKGNILERFSAQQFPDLHSELNLSSLELGDSALYFCASSVDPGSTLLAKNIQYFGAGTRLSVL.

This chain connects TRBV28 to TRBJ1-1; possible D gene TRBD1, 5 bases. V lost 6 bases, J lost 4 bases, and 15 bases lay in between. The germline CDR1 and CDR2 sequences are MDHEN and SYDVKM. The CDR3 runs to 14 residues. The CDR3, as DNA: TGTGCCAGCAGCCCCACCGTAAGGGGCACTGAAGCTTTCTTT. Its protein is CASSPTVRGTEAFF.

DNA for the CDR3: TGTGCCAGCAGTTTATATGGTTCAGGGGGAGGTCAGCCCCAGCATTTT. This codes for CASSLYGSGGGQPQHF. V usage is TRBV27 and J usage is TRBJ1-5; 7 bases map to TRBD1. Germline-derived CDR1 and CDR2 are MNHEY and SMNVEV (reference sequence). The CDR3 spans 16 residues. The V gene end was trimmed by 1 base and the J gene end by 6 bases; junction bases not matched to a gene: 9.

The CDR3 region has the DNA TGTGCCAGCAGCCAACTGGGGAGCTATGGCTACACCTTC. Translating it yields CASSQLGSYGYTF. The genes are TRBV14 and TRBJ1-2, with unresolved D. Germline V gene sequence: CDR1 SGHDN, CDR2 FVKESK. The V and J ends lost 2 bases and 4 bases respectively, with 8 bases between them. The CDR3 consists of 13 residues.